This section outlines one TCR beta chain sequence together with its context. These data are taken from a study of T-cell memory formation after mild COVID-19. TCRdb re-called the 5' RACE reads with MiXCR, one entry per CDR3 protein. The sample contains 150,000 to 200,000 distinct CDR3 sequences, about 28% of which appear only once. This CDR3 region has 12 residues. Germline values: CDR1 SEHNR, CDR2 FQNEAQ (reference sequence). The trim removed 5 bases at V and 5 bases at J, leaving 2 bases unmatched. The chain employs TRBV7-9 and TRBJ2-5; 7 bases map to TRBD1. This TCR was sampled from an adult woman who had mild COVID-19 (a few samples of this study predate the infection). Cell type and time point are not known. The specimen sequenced was PBMCs or a T cell subset sorted from them (not recorded which). The CDR3 protein is CASSRQGETQYF. The CDR3 DNA follows: TGTGCCAGCAGCCGACAGGGCGAGACCCAGTACTTC.